The 30 T cell receptor beta chains reported below all come from one sample, sequenced in a study of Graves' ophthalmopathy and Graves' hyperthyroidism. CDR3 regions of TCR beta were amplified from RNA transcripts. An initial RT-PCR round employing HTBI primers preceded a second-round multiplex PCR. TCRdb itself ran the multiplex PCR reads through MiXCR, one entry per CDR3 protein. The sample yields a few hundred thousand distinct CDR3 sequences, less than 20% seen once. The sample was peripheral blood. These receptors originate from a woman younger than 30 with stable Graves' hyperthyroidism.

This clonotype has ten or more counts. Being one base from a much bigger clone, this may be a read error. The chain recombines TRBV27 with TRBJ1-1; D is undetermined. Germline V gene sequence: CDR1 MNHEY, CDR2 SMNVEV (reference sequence). The CDR3 covers 11 residues. Trimming cost V 7 bases and J 1 base, with 4 bases left between them. CDR3 sequence (DNA): TGTGCCAGCATCAGGAACACTGAAGCTTTCTTT. Its translation is CASIRNTEAFF.

This clonotype was observed many times. The V call is TRBV2, the J call TRBJ1-1; no clear D. CDR3 length: 11 amino acids. Per germline, CDR1 SNHLY and CDR2 FYNNEI. Trimming pared 10 bases from V and 0 bases from J, leaving 6 bases between. The CDR3 region is CATYLNTEAFF. CDR3 DNA: TGTGCCACTTACCTGAACACTGAAGCTTTCTTT. The complete variable domain, with remaining parts taken from reference TRBV2 and TRBJ1-1, reads EPEVTQTPSHQVTQMGQEVILRCVPISNHLYFYWYRQILGQKVEFLVSFYNNEISEKSEIFDDQFSVERPDGSNFTLKIRSTKLEDSAMYFCATYLNTEAFFGQGTRLTVV.

This clonotype was picked up many times. The genes are TRBV6-1 and TRBJ1-2; no firm D call. The CDR3 spans 12 residues. V dropped 6 bases and J dropped 6 bases, with 11 bases sitting between them. In germline, CDR1 is MNHNS, CDR2 SASEGT. The CDR3 DNA sequence: TGTGCCAGCAGCCTGGACCCAAATGGCTACACCTTC. Its translation is CASSLDPNGYTF.

This clonotype was recorded at least ten times. This chain's CDR3 is CASSSRSWGQKYEQYF. DNA of the CDR3: TGTGCCAGCAGTTCTCGAAGCTGGGGACAGAAATACGAGCAGTACTTC. This chain connects TRBV12-3 or TRBV12-4 to TRBJ2-7, with 7 nucleotides matching TRBD1. The CDR3 has 16 amino acids. The junction had 13 bases not matched to a gene; V was cut back by 4 bases and J by 4 bases.

The sample holds many counts of this clonotype. This chain links TRBV10-3 with TRBJ2-5, with D perhaps TRBD2 (5 bases). The germline V and J ends were trimmed by 10 bases and 0 bases, with 27 bases remaining between them. The CDR3 covers 18 residues. The germline V gene has CDR1 ENHRY and CDR2 SYGVKD. As DNA, the CDR3 is TGTGCCACCCGCTCGCTGCGGGCGGTAGCGTTGTACCAAGAGACCCAGTACTTC. Protein product: CATRSLRAVALYQETQYF.

This clonotype was found many times. V gene TRBV3-1 combines with J gene TRBJ1-5; D ambiguous. This CDR3 spans 12 amino acids. Trimming took 3 bases from V and 4 from J, leaving 4 bases between them. Germline CDR1 reads LGHDT; CDR2 reads YNNKEL (reference sequence). The CDR3 nucleotides read TGTGCCAGCAGCCACCTAAATCAGCCCCAGCATTTT. It is translated as CASSHLNQPQHF.

This clonotype was counted at least ten times. The chain carries TRBV2 and TRBJ1-2; D is unclear. Germline loops: CDR1 SNHLY, CDR2 FYNNEI. This CDR3 is 14 amino acids long. Trimming removed 0 bases at V and 4 bases at J, with 9 bases between. The CDR3 DNA reads as TGTGCCAGCAGTGAAGCTATGGAGGGCTATGGCTACACCTTC. This codes for CASSEAMEGYGYTF.

The table lists this clonotype with a few counts. The rearrangement links TRBV3-1 to TRBJ2-7; 8 bases are shared with TRBD2. The junction had 13 bases not matched to a gene; V was cut back by 3 bases and J by 6 bases. This CDR3 comprises 16 residues. Germline V gives CDR1 LGHDT, CDR2 YNNKEL (reference sequence). CDR3 in amino acids: CASSHRTGGPLSEQYF. CDR3 coding DNA: TGTGCCAGCAGCCATCGTACGGGGGGGCCGTTATCCGAGCAGTACTTC.

This clonotype was seen only a few times. A much larger clonotype is one base distant, so this may be a read error. The J gene is TRBJ2-7, the V gene TRBV7-2; D may be TRBD1 (5 bases). Germline values: CDR1 SGHTA, CDR2 FQGNSA. The CDR3 is made up of 13 amino acids. V was shortened by 4 bases and J by 5 bases, with 12 bases between the two germline ends. The CDR3 region is CASSSGRVDEQYF. The CDR3 nucleotides are TGTGCCAGCAGCTCGGGCAGGGTGGACGAGCAGTACTTC.

This clonotype was counted many times. CDR3 residues: CASSPIKTGSRIEAFF. CDR3 DNA: TGTGCCAGCAGCCCAATTAAGACAGGATCCCGCATTGAAGCTTTCTTT. The rearrangement joins TRBV6-2 or TRBV6-3 to TRBJ1-1; the D gene is possibly TRBD1 (6 bases). CDR3 length equals 16 residues. Germline CDR1 is MNHEY and CDR2 is SVGEGT. V was clipped by 6 bases and J by 7 bases, with 24 bases between them.

This clonotype has ten or more counts. J is TRBJ1-6 and V is TRBV15; TRBD1 agrees at 9 bases. Trimming took 0 bases from V and 10 from J; bases not matched to a gene: 13. This CDR3 region has 18 residues. Germline CDR1 LNHNV, CDR2 YYDKDF (reference sequence). CDR3 residues: CATSRDRKDRGLRSPLHF. DNA of the CDR3: TGTGCCACCAGCAGAGATAGGAAGGACAGGGGCCTTAGGTCACCCCTCCACTTT.

This clonotype was recorded many times. V usage is TRBV19 and J usage is TRBJ1-2; TRBD1 is a possible D gene (6 bases). The CDR3 is 16 residues long. Germline CDR1 and CDR2: LNHDA and SQIVND (reference sequence). With 4 bases removed from V and 4 bases from J, the gap between germline ends came to 19 bases. The CDR3 nucleotides read TGTGCCAGTAGTAGTCAAACCTGGACAGAGGGCTATGGCTACACCTTC. It codes for CASSSQTWTEGYGYTF.

This clonotype was picked up a small number of times. The chain combines TRBV7-9 with TRBJ2-5; D tentatively reads TRBD1 or TRBD2 (5 bases each). The germline V and J ends were trimmed by 2 bases and 2 bases, with 9 bases remaining between them. This CDR3 contains 14 residues. The germline CDR1 and CDR2 sequences are SEHNR and FQNEAQ (reference sequence). The chain's CDR3 is CASSLRWGQETQYF. The CDR3 DNA sequence: TGTGCCAGCAGCTTACGGTGGGGGCAAGAGACCCAGTACTTC.

This clonotype was counted many times. The gene calls are TRBV5-1 and TRBJ1-5; 7 nucleotides align to TRBD1. With V trimmed by 7 bases and J by 7 bases, 11 bases remained unmatched. The germline V gene has CDR1 SGHRS and CDR2 YFSETQ. The CDR3 covers 14 residues. The CDR3 bases are TGCGCCAGCCCCGAGGAGGGGGCGCAGCAGCCCCAGCATTTT. Protein: CASPEEGAQQPQHF.

This sequence joins TRBV12-3 or TRBV12-4 and TRBJ2-3, with 7 bases that match TRBD2. J gave up 6 bases and V 10 bases, and 7 bases lay outside the gene matches. This CDR3 spans 12 amino acids. The CDR3 sequence is CAIGEGHDTQYF. As DNA, the CDR3 is TGTGCCATCGGGGAGGGGCACGATACGCAGTATTTT.

J is TRBJ1-2 and V is TRBV12-3 or TRBV12-4, with 7 nucleotides matching TRBD1. With 6 bases clipped from V and 1 base from J, the junction kept 11 bases outside the gene matches. This CDR3 region has 16 residues. Here the CDR3 reads CASSRDRVHYNYGYTF. As DNA, the CDR3 is TGTGCCAGCAGCCGCGACAGGGTTCACTATAACTATGGCTACACCTTC.

At least ten counts were recorded for this clonotype. This chain links TRBV15 with TRBJ1-2, with a tentative D call TRBD1 (5 bases). This CDR3 is 18 amino acids long. Deletions cut 3 bases from V and 6 bases from J, with 26 bases between. Germline V lookup: CDR1 LNHNV, CDR2 YYDKDF (reference sequence). CDR3 residues: CATSSGRGTNWDWDGYTF. CDR3 bases: TGTGCCACCAGCAGTGGACGGGGGACGAACTGGGACTGGGATGGCTACACCTTC.

This clonotype was counted ten times or more. The V and J genes are TRBV12-3 or TRBV12-4 and TRBJ1-1; no definite D call. This CDR3 contains 14 residues. V shed 0 bases and J shed 5 bases, with 10 bases lying between them. CDR3 nucleotide sequence: TGTGCCAGCAGTTTAGCGAGCAGTCTTACTGAAGCTTTCTTT. This translates into CASSLASSLTEAFF.

This clonotype has just a few counts. A read error may be the cause here, since a much bigger clone is one base away. This chain joins TRBV2 and TRBJ2-2, with D perhaps matching TRBD2 (6 bases). The CDR3 consists of 13 residues. The germline CDR1 and CDR2 sequences are SNHLY and FYNNEI. The CDR3: CVSSRGDARELFF. The CDR3 nucleotides read TGTGTCAGCAGTCGCGGGGACGCGAGGGAGCTGTTTTTT.

In this sample, this clonotype turned up a few times. The rearrangement joins TRBV6-1 to TRBJ2-6; D is unresolved. This CDR3 region has 15 residues. Between the trimmed V and J ends, which lost 2 bases and 0 bases, there was a span of 5 bases. Germline CDR1 and CDR2: MNHNS and SASEGT. The CDR3 bases are TGTGCCAGCAGTGAAAGGGTCTCTGGGGCCAACGTCCTGACTTTC. Translated, it gives CASSERVSGANVLTF.

The chain recombines TRBV7-3 with TRBJ1-2; D unresolved. CDR1 and CDR2 from the germline V gene are SGHTA and FQGTGA. V was cut by 2 bases and J by 2 bases, with 12 bases left in between. This CDR3 region has 15 residues. CDR3 region: CASSLVSAPNYGYTF. In nucleotides, the CDR3 is TGTGCCAGCAGCTTAGTGTCCGCGCCAAACTATGGCTACACCTTC.

As to this clonotype: A single base separates this from a much larger clone, so it may be a read error. The chain is built from TRBV7-3 and TRBJ1-6, with no clear D. The germline V gene has CDR1 SGHTA and CDR2 FQGTGA. This CDR3 spans 17 amino acids. The CDR3 coding sequence is TGTGCCAGCAGCTTAGAGGGAACCTGGGGTTATAATTCACCCTTCCACTTT. Protein: CASSLEGTWGYNSPFHF.

The chain couples TRBV7-6 to TRBJ2-7, with 8 bases aligning to TRBD1. Per the germline V gene, CDR1 is SGHVS and CDR2 is FNYEAQ. J was trimmed by 6 bases and V by 6 bases; bases with no gene match: 10. This CDR3 contains 14 residues. The DNA of the CDR3 is TGTGCCAGCAGTCCTACAGGGACAGGCAGCGAGCAGTACTTC. It encodes CASSPTGTGSEQYF.

The chain employs TRBV4-1 and TRBJ2-5; D remains unclear. Germline CDR1 is MGHRA and CDR2 is YSYEKL. V was pared by 2 bases and J by 5 bases, with 9 bases between. CDR3 length equals 13 residues. CDR3 in DNA: TGCGCCAGCAGCCAACCCCTAGGGGAGACCCAGTACTTC. Translated: CASSQPLGETQYF.

This chain uses TRBV11-1 with TRBJ2-5; TRBD2 agrees at 8 bases. Trimming removed 1 base from V and 5 bases from J; junction bases left unmatched: 9. CDR1 is SGHAT and CDR2 is FQDESV in the germline V gene (reference sequence). This CDR3 is 16 amino acids long. CDR3 nucleotides: TGTGCCAGCAGCTTAGGGGCAGCGGGAGATCGGGAGACCCAGTACTTC. This codes for CASSLGAAGDRETQYF.

The chain recombines TRBV10-3 with TRBJ1-2; 8 bases map to TRBD1. Per germline, CDR1 ENHRY and CDR2 SYGVKD. This CDR3 is 14 amino acids long. The V gene end was trimmed by 6 bases and the J gene end by 2 bases; junction bases not matched to a gene: 5. CDR3 amino acids: CAIRNRGSNYGYTF. The CDR3 DNA reads TGTGCCATCAGAAACAGGGGGTCCAACTATGGCTACACCTTC.

This clonotype was seen repeatedly, ten times or more. The chain employs TRBV19 and TRBJ1-5, with 8 bases identical to TRBD1. V lost 3 bases, J lost 2 bases, and 6 bases stayed unmatched. Germline V gene lookup returns CDR1 LNHDA and CDR2 SQIVND (reference sequence). The CDR3 runs 16 residues. CDR3 bases: TGTGCCAGTAGTATTATACAGGGGGGGGGCAATCAGCCCCAGCATTTT. Its translation is CASSIIQGGGNQPQHF.

Ten or more counts support this clonotype. As DNA, the CDR3 is TGCGCCAGCAGCCGGTCCTCAATTGCGACACTGAACACTGAAGCTTTCTTT. Translating gives CASSRSSIATLNTEAFF. This chain links TRBV5-1 with TRBJ1-1; D unclear. The CDR3 has 17 amino acids. Germline V CDR1 and CDR2: SGHRS, YFSETQ. Trimming removed 4 bases from V and 0 bases from J, with 19 bases in between.

In this sample, this clonotype turned up many times. The chain employs TRBV18 and TRBJ1-5; tentative D call: TRBD1 (5 bases). V was clipped by 3 bases and J by 3 bases, with 15 bases between them. Germline V gives CDR1 KGHSH, CDR2 LQKENI. The CDR3 is made up of 16 amino acids. The CDR3 DNA reads TGTGCCAGCTCACCTTCGGTATCGGGGCCCAATCAGCCCCAGCATTTT. It encodes CASSPSVSGPNQPQHF.

This clonotype was recorded many times. The chain combines TRBV24-1 with TRBJ2-3; 15 bases align to TRBD2. This CDR3 region has 18 residues. Trimming removed 3 bases from V and 4 bases from J; junction bases left unmatched: 7. Germline lookup yields CDR1 KGHDR and CDR2 SFDVKD. The chain's CDR3 is CATSDPGTSGGRADTQYF. The CDR3, as DNA: TGTGCCACCAGTGATCCCGGGACTAGCGGGGGGAGGGCAGATACGCAGTATTTT.